Following are 4 T cell receptor beta chains from one sample sequenced in a study of blood T cell repertoires in COVID-19. Sequencing was performed with immunoSEQ multiplex PCR; in TCRdb, only in-frame clones are kept and a portion is missing. This repertoire shows fewer than 400,000 clones, approximately 82% found once; its top ten account for under 3%. The sequenced sample consisted of peripheral blood. The origin of the receptors is a man between 25 and 39 years old with active or convalescent COVID-19.

The rearrangement uses TRBV6-7 and TRBJ1-1; D unclear. TRBV6-7 is reported as an ORF; its role is uncertain. V lost 0 bases and J 0 bases, leaving 5 bases between the germline ends. CDR3 length: 14 amino acids. The CDR3 sequence is CASSYSRVNTEAFF. The DNA of the CDR3 is TGTGCCAGCAGTTACTCGAGAGTGAACACTGAAGCTTTCTTT.

CDR3 nucleotides: TGTGCCACCAGTGCCGTTGACGGGATCGGAGGGACAGATACGCAGTATTTT. Its translation is CATSAVDGIGGTDTQYF. The gene calls are TRBV24-1 and TRBJ2-3, with a tentative D call TRBD2 (6 bases). Germline values: CDR1 KGHDR, CDR2 SFDVKD. The CDR3 contains 17 residues. The V gene lost 5 bases and the J gene lost 3 bases, with 20 bases spanning the gap.

The J gene is TRBJ2-1, the V gene TRBV5-1; 7 bases match TRBD2. The trim removed 0 bases at V and 8 bases at J, leaving 2 bases unmatched. Germline V lookup: CDR1 SGHRS, CDR2 YFSETQ. This CDR3 contains 13 residues. The CDR3 is CASSLAGGYEQFF. The CDR3 nucleotides read TGCGCCAGCAGCTTGGCGGGAGGCTATGAGCAGTTCTTC.

This chain links TRBV4-3 with TRBJ1-4, with a weak D call TRBD1 (6 bases). Germline V lookup: CDR1 LGHNA, CDR2 YSLEER. The CDR3 is made up of 15 amino acids. The V gene lost 1 base and the J gene lost 5 bases, with 11 bases spanning the gap. As DNA, the CDR3 is TGCGCCAGCAGCCAAGCGGACAGATGGAATGAAAAACTGTTTTTT. This gives the protein CASSQADRWNEKLFF.